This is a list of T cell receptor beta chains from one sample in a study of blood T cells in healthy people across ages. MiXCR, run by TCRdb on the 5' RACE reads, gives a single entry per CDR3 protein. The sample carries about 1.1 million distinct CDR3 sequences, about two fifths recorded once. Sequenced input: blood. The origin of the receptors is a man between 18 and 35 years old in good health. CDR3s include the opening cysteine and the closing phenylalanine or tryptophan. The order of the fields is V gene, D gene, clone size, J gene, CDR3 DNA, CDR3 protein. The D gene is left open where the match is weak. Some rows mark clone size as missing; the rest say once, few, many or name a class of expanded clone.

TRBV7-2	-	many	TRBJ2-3	TGTGCCAGCAGCTTAAGTGGGGGGGCAGCAGATACGCAGTATTTT	CASSLSGGAADTQYF
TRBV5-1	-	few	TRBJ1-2	TGCGCCAGCAGCTTGGGGACCAGTGGAAACTATGGCTACACCTTC	CASSLGTSGNYGYTF
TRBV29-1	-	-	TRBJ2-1	TGCAGCGTTGTTACCGAGAATGAGCAGTTCTTC	CSVVTENEQFF
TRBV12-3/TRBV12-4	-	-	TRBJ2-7	TGTGCCAGCAGAACCGGACGGACTCGGGAGCAGTACTTC	CASRTGRTREQYF
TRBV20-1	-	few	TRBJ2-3	TGCAGTGCTCAATCATCAGGGCTTGACACAGATACGCAGTATTTT	CSAQSSGLDTDTQYF
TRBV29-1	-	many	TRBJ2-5	TGCAGCGTTGATACCAGGGCCCAAGAGACCCAGTACTTC	CSVDTRAQETQYF
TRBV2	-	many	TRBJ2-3	TGTGCGGTACCGGACCGAGCTTTGCAAGATACGCAGTATTTT	CAVPDRALQDTQYF
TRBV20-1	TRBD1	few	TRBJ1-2	TGCAGTGCTCCCCGGACAGGGACGGGCTATGGCTACACCTTC	CSAPRTGTGYGYTF
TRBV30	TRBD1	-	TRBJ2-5	TGTGCCTGGAATAGGGGTCAGGGGGCAGAGACCCAGTACTTC	CAWNRGQGAETQYF
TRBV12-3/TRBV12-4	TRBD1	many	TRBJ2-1	TGTGCCAGCAGCTTGGGACAGCTTAATGAGCAGTTCTTC	CASSLGQLNEQFF
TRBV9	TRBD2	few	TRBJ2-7	TGTGCCAGCAGCCGGGAGGCATACTCCCAATCCGAGCAGTACTTC	CASSREAYSQSEQYF
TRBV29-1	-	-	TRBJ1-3	TGCAGCGTTGTGCCAGTCAGCGCGCGGGGAAACACCATATATTTT	CSVVPVSARGNTIYF
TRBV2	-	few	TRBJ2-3	TGTGCCAGCAGTGAACGTCTAAGGTCGCCGCAGTATTTT	CASSERLRSPQYF
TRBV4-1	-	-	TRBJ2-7	TGCGCCAGCAGCCAAGATCCCGACAATTACAATGAGCAGTACTTC	CASSQDPDNYNEQYF
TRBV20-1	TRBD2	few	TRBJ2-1	TGCAGAGCGAGGGTTCGGGGGGGCGACTACAATGAGCAGTTCTTC	CRARVRGGDYNEQFF
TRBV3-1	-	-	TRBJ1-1	TGTGCCAGCAGCCAAGCTTATACAGGTGGGACTGAAGCTTTCTTT	CASSQAYTGGTEAFF
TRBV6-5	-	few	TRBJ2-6	TGTGCCAGCAGTTATTCTGTGGGGGCCAACGTCCTGACTTTC	CASSYSVGANVLTF
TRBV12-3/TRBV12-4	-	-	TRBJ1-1	TGTGCCAGCAGTTTCACTGGGGAGGGCGGCACTGAAGCTTTCTTT	CASSFTGEGGTEAFF
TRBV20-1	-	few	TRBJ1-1	TGCAGCCCTAGGGGGAGGGGAAACACTGAAGCTTTCTTT	CSPRGRGNTEAFF
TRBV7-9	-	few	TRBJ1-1	TGTGCCAGCAGCTCTCACACATCCGAAGCTTTCTTT	CASSSHTSEAFF
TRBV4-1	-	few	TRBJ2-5	TGCGCCAGCAGCCCCCGGGACACACAAGAGACCCAGTACTTC	CASSPRDTQETQYF
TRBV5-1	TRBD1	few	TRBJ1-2	TGCGCCAGCAGCTTTACAGGGGAGGGTGGCTACACCTTC	CASSFTGEGGYTF
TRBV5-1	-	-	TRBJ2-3	TGCGCCAGCAGCACCTCAGGCAGGGCGGGAAGCACAGATACGCAGTATTTT	CASSTSGRAGSTDTQYF
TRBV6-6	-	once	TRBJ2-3	TGTGCCAGCAGTTACCCGGCGGCTAACACAGATACGCAGTATTTT	CASSYPAANTDTQYF
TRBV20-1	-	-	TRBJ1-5	TGCAGTGCCACTACAGGTTCCAATCAGCCCCAGCATTTT	CSATTGSNQPQHF
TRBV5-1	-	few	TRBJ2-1	TGCGCCAGCAGCTGGGGGAGTTACTCCTACAATGAGCAGTTCTTC	CASSWGSYSYNEQFF
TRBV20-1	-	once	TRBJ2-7	TGCAGTGCTAGAGCAGTATCCTACGAGCAGTACTTC	CSARAVSYEQYF
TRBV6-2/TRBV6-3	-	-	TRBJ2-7	TGTGCCAGCAGTTCCCTAGTTAGTAAAGAGCAGTACTTC	CASSSLVSKEQYF
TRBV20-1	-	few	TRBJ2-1	TGCAGTGCTAGACTAGCAAGGAGCTCCTACAATGAGCAGTTCTTC	CSARLARSSYNEQFF
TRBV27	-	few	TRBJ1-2	TGTGCCAGCAGTTTCGGGTCCACTAATGGCTACACCTTC	CASSFGSTNGYTF
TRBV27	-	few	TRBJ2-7	TGTGCCAGCAGTTTTTTGTTAGGGCGAGACGAGCAGTACTTC	CASSFLLGRDEQYF